This paragraph covers one T cell receptor beta chain sequence. Antigen unknown. TCRdb keeps only in-frame clones here, not all; method: immunoSEQ multiplex PCR. The table shows over 60,000 clones, with around nine tenths occurring only once. This specimen comes from a study of radiotherapy plus CTLA-4 blockade in lung cancer. Study-level findings and limits: Response, reportedly, was best predicted by interferon-beta along with early blood T cell clone dynamics.

V lost 2 bases to trimming and J lost 10 bases, with 9 bases between them. Germline-derived CDR1 and CDR2 are LNHNV and YYDKDF (reference sequence). CDR3 length equals 12 residues. The sample was peripheral blood, taken from a patient treated with radiotherapy plus ipilimumab. The rearrangement joins TRBV15 to TRBJ2-1, with a tentative D call TRBD1 (7 bases). This receptor was obtained from a human donor with non-small cell lung cancer that progressed on radiotherapy plus ipilimumab. In nucleotides, the CDR3 is TGTGCCACCAGCAGATCAGGGGGGGAGCAGTTCTTC. Protein product: CATSRSGGEQFF.